The next 7 T cell receptor beta chains were all read from a single sample in a study of blood T cell repertoires in COVID-19. TCRdb's table, derived via immunoSEQ multiplex PCR, lists solely in-frame clones and lacks some. Of tens of thousands of clones listed, more than 80% are singletons. Material: peripheral blood. Receptors originate from a man older than 75 with acute or convalescent COVID-19.

The genes are TRBV19 and TRBJ1-5; tentative D call: TRBD1 (5 bases). The CDR3 covers 16 residues. V was cut by 4 bases and J by 0 bases, with 13 bases left in between. Germline V gives CDR1 LNHDA, CDR2 SQIVND (reference sequence). DNA for the CDR3: TGTGCCAGTAGTACTCAGGACACATATAGCAATCAGCCCCAGCATTTT. This gives the protein CASSTQDTYSNQPQHF.

The rearrangement joins TRBV7-6 to TRBJ2-3; the match to TRBD2 covers 9 bases. CDR1 and CDR2 (germline): SGHVS, FNYEAQ. V dropped 5 bases and J dropped 3; count of bases not matched to a gene: 9. The CDR3 consists of 16 residues. The CDR3 is CASSPRGGGGTDTQYF. The CDR3, as DNA: TGTGCCAGCAGCCCCCGGGGCGGGGGGGGAACAGATACGCAGTATTTT. The complete variable domain, with remaining parts taken from reference TRBV7-6 and TRBJ2-3, reads GAGVSQSPRYKVTKRGQDVALRCDPISGHVSLYWYRQALGQGPEFLTYFNYEAQQDKSGLPNDRFSAERPEGSISTLTIQRTEQRDSAMYRCASSPRGGGGTDTQYFGPGTRLTVL.

The chain employs TRBV2 and TRBJ2-2; 12 bases agree with TRBD2. J was trimmed by 3 bases and V by 6 bases; bases with no gene match: 5. Germline V gene sequence: CDR1 SNHLY, CDR2 FYNNEI. This CDR3 is built from 16 residues. CDR3 protein: CASRMTSGGHTGELFF. CDR3 nucleotides: TGTGCCAGCAGGATGACTAGCGGGGGCCACACCGGGGAGCTGTTTTTT.

The chain couples TRBV6-5 to TRBJ2-2, with a tentative D call TRBD1 (6 bases). V was trimmed by 2 bases and J by 0 bases, leaving 7 bases between them. The CDR3 loop spans 15 amino acids. Per germline, CDR1 MNHEY and CDR2 SVGAGI. DNA of the CDR3: TGTGCCAGCAGTTACCGGACAGCGAACACCGGGGAGCTGTTTTTT. This sequence encodes CASSYRTANTGELFF.

V and J are TRBV11-2 and TRBJ1-1; 8 nucleotides match TRBD1. The V segment lost 5 bases and the J segment 11 bases; nucleotides outside the gene matches: 7. In germline, CDR1 is SGHAT, CDR2 FQNNGV. CDR3 length: 12 residues. The CDR3 DNA reads as TGTGCCAGCAGCACGGACAGGGCTTACGCTTTCTTT. Its translation is CASSTDRAYAFF. The full variable domain, with the rest looked up from reference TRBV11-2 and TRBJ1-1, is EAGVAQSPRYKIIEKRQSVAFWCNPISGHATLYWYQQILGQGPKLLIQFQNNGVVDDSQLPKDRFSAERLKGVDSTLKIQPAKLEDSAVYLCASSTDRAYAFFGQGTRLTVV.

This rearrangement joins TRBV9 to TRBJ2-1; the match to TRBD2 covers 10 bases. Germline-derived CDR1 and CDR2 are SGDLS and YYNGEE. The junction had 8 bases not matched to a gene; V was cut back by 0 bases and J by 8 bases. The CDR3 loop spans 16 amino acids. CDR3 residues: CASSVGDSGGIDEQFF. CDR3 bases: TGTGCCAGCAGCGTAGGGGATAGCGGGGGGATTGATGAGCAGTTCTTC.

The chain employs TRBV6-2 or TRBV6-3 and TRBJ2-1; D perhaps matches TRBD2 (6 bases). This CDR3 has 14 residues. Trimming pared 6 bases from V and 7 bases from J, leaving 16 bases between. CDR1 and CDR2 from the germline V gene are MNHEY and SVGEGT. For the CDR3, the DNA is TGTGCCAGCAGCCTGGGCGGGGTCTTAAATGAGCAGTTCTTC. This codes for CASSLGGVLNEQFF.